Listed below are T cell receptor beta chains from one sample, sequenced in a study of T cells in Graves' hyperthyroidism and ophthalmopathy. TCRdb reprocessed the multiplex PCR reads via MiXCR and lists one record per CDR3 protein. The sample records around 430,000 distinct CDR3 sequences, 15% being singletons. Input material: blood. The receptors were sampled from a young woman with Graves' hyperthyroidism. The CDR3 runs from the conserved cysteine through the conserved F or W. A D gene is named only where the DNA matches it firmly. The size entry is marked missing in some rows and otherwise reads once, few, many or a size class.

clone_size: -
d_call: -
v_call: TRBV14
j_call: TRBJ1-6
cdr3_aa: CASSQEGSPLHF
cdr3_nt: TGTGCCAGCAGCCAAGAAGGCAGCCCCCTCCACTTT

clone_size: -
d_call: -
v_call: TRBV9
j_call: TRBJ2-1
cdr3_aa: CASSPRETNEQFF
cdr3_nt: TGTGCCAGCAGCCCCCGGGAGACGAATGAGCAGTTCTTC

clone_size: -
d_call: -
v_call: TRBV20-1
j_call: TRBJ2-7
cdr3_aa: CSALWGGREQYF
cdr3_nt: TGCAGTGCCCTTTGGGGGGGGCGCGAGCAGTACTTC

clone_size: many
d_call: -
v_call: TRBV28
j_call: TRBJ2-7
cdr3_aa: CASTLNRDFHEQYF
cdr3_nt: TGTGCCAGCACCCTTAACAGGGACTTCCACGAGCAGTACTTC

clone_size: many
d_call: TRBD2
v_call: TRBV12-3/TRBV12-4
j_call: TRBJ2-1
cdr3_aa: CASRRGTSGNEQFF
cdr3_nt: TGTGCCAGCAGGAGAGGGACTAGTGGTAATGAGCAGTTCTTC

clone_size: many
d_call: -
v_call: TRBV7-6
j_call: TRBJ2-3
cdr3_aa: CASSLAGGMQYF
cdr3_nt: TGTGCCAGCAGCTTAGCGGGAGGCATGCAGTATTTT

clone_size: -
d_call: -
v_call: TRBV24-1
j_call: TRBJ2-7
cdr3_aa: CATSDSRKDYEQYF
cdr3_nt: TGTGCCACCAGTGATTCCCGAAAGGATTACGAGCAGTACTTC

clone_size: -
d_call: -
v_call: TRBV3-1
j_call: TRBJ2-7
cdr3_aa: CASSQRFGQTPYEQYF
cdr3_nt: TGTGCCAGCAGCCAAAGGTTCGGCCAAACCCCCTACGAGCAGTACTTC

clone_size: -
d_call: -
v_call: TRBV12-3/TRBV12-4
j_call: TRBJ2-4
cdr3_aa: CASSPGAGGIQYF
cdr3_nt: TGTGCCAGCAGCCCTGGGGCTGGGGGCATTCAGTACTTC

clone_size: -
d_call: TRBD2
v_call: TRBV19
j_call: TRBJ2-1
cdr3_aa: CASKTSGNNEQFF
cdr3_nt: TGTGCCAGTAAGACTAGCGGTAACAATGAGCAGTTCTTC

clone_size: many
d_call: TRBD2
v_call: TRBV29-1
j_call: TRBJ2-1
cdr3_aa: CSVAPGLRFSYNEQFF
cdr3_nt: TGCAGCGTTGCACCGGGACTACGATTCTCCTACAATGAGCAGTTCTTC

clone_size: few
d_call: -
v_call: TRBV28
j_call: TRBJ2-2
cdr3_aa: CASSFRGKRSEELFF
cdr3_nt: TGTGCCAGCAGTTTTCGAGGGAAGCGGTCCGAGGAGCTGTTTTTT

clone_size: few
d_call: TRBD2
v_call: TRBV10-3
j_call: TRBJ2-5
cdr3_aa: CAISAGGRVETQYF
cdr3_nt: TGTGCCATCAGTGCCGGCGGGAGGGTAGAGACCCAGTACTTC

clone_size: once
d_call: TRBD2
v_call: TRBV9
j_call: TRBJ2-7
cdr3_aa: CASSEGVGTSGYEQYF
cdr3_nt: TGTGCCAGCAGCGAGGGGGTTGGGACTAGCGGGTACGAGCAGTACTTC

clone_size: -
d_call: -
v_call: TRBV6-1
j_call: TRBJ2-1
cdr3_aa: CASSDLTSSYNEQFF
cdr3_nt: TGTGCCAGCAGTGATCTGACATCCTCCTACAATGAGCAGTTCTTC

clone_size: -
d_call: -
v_call: TRBV19
j_call: TRBJ1-1
cdr3_aa: CASNLSQGPRNTEAFF
cdr3_nt: TGTGCCAGTAACCTTTCCCAGGGTCCTCGGAACACTGAAGCTTTCTTT

clone_size: -
d_call: -
v_call: TRBV5-5
j_call: TRBJ2-2
cdr3_aa: CASSLEPKVYTGELFF
cdr3_nt: TGTGCCAGCAGCTTGGAGCCGAAGGTTTACACCGGGGAGCTGTTTTTT

clone_size: many
d_call: -
v_call: TRBV28
j_call: TRBJ2-7
cdr3_aa: CASSLPIRDGTYEQYF
cdr3_nt: TGTGCCAGCAGTCTCCCGATCCGGGACGGGACCTACGAGCAGTACTTC

clone_size: -
d_call: TRBD1
v_call: TRBV7-9
j_call: TRBJ2-7
cdr3_aa: CASSHQTGIEQYF
cdr3_nt: TGTGCCAGCAGCCACCAGACAGGGATCGAGCAGTACTTC

clone_size: once
d_call: TRBD1
v_call: TRBV7-9
j_call: TRBJ1-3
cdr3_aa: CASSQGQGNGNTIYF
cdr3_nt: TGTGCCAGCAGCCAAGGACAGGGAAACGGAAACACCATATATTTT

clone_size: -
d_call: -
v_call: TRBV4-2
j_call: TRBJ2-7
cdr3_aa: CASSQGSRVYEQYF
cdr3_nt: TGTGCCAGCAGCCAAGGTTCCAGGGTCTACGAGCAGTACTTC

clone_size: many
d_call: TRBD2
v_call: TRBV2
j_call: TRBJ2-3
cdr3_aa: CASSRLAGPTDTQYF
cdr3_nt: TGTGCCAGCAGTCGACTAGCGGGACCCACAGATACGCAGTATTTT

clone_size: -
d_call: -
v_call: TRBV20-1
j_call: TRBJ1-5
cdr3_aa: CSASGGNYSNQPQHF
cdr3_nt: TGCAGTGCTAGTGGGGGCAATTATAGCAATCAGCCCCAGCATTTT

clone_size: -
d_call: TRBD2
v_call: TRBV20-1
j_call: TRBJ2-2
cdr3_aa: CSVSAGGAGGRGELFF
cdr3_nt: TGCAGTGTTTCCGCGGGTGGAGCGGGAGGGAGAGGGGAGCTGTTTTTT

clone_size: many
d_call: -
v_call: TRBV7-8
j_call: TRBJ2-1
cdr3_aa: CASSLVRFRGPNSYNEQFF
cdr3_nt: TGTGCCAGCAGCTTAGTGCGGTTCCGGGGGCCTAACTCCTACAATGAGCAGTTCTTC

clone_size: -
d_call: TRBD2
v_call: TRBV27
j_call: TRBJ2-1
cdr3_aa: CARSLSRLAGGINNEQFF
cdr3_nt: TGTGCCAGAAGTTTATCTAGACTAGCGGGAGGGATTAACAATGAGCAGTTCTTC

clone_size: many
d_call: TRBD2
v_call: TRBV28
j_call: TRBJ2-7
cdr3_aa: CASSLGASGSGEQYF
cdr3_nt: TGTGCCAGCAGCCTCGGGGCTAGCGGGAGTGGGGAGCAGTACTTC

clone_size: -
d_call: TRBD2
v_call: TRBV7-9
j_call: TRBJ2-1
cdr3_aa: CASSHTSGSRSYNEQFF
cdr3_nt: TGTGCCAGCAGTCATACTAGCGGGAGTAGGTCCTACAATGAGCAGTTCTTC

clone_size: -
d_call: -
v_call: TRBV15
j_call: TRBJ2-1
cdr3_aa: CATSRDPAGYNEQFF
cdr3_nt: TGTGCCACCAGCAGAGATCCCGCAGGTTACAATGAGCAGTTCTTC

clone_size: many
d_call: -
v_call: TRBV6-1
j_call: TRBJ1-1
cdr3_aa: CASTPGANTEAFF
cdr3_nt: TGTGCCAGCACTCCCGGGGCGAACACTGAAGCTTTCTTT

clone_size: -
d_call: -
v_call: TRBV4-1
j_call: TRBJ2-7
cdr3_aa: CASSQDWGYEQYF
cdr3_nt: TGCGCCAGCAGCCAAGATTGGGGGTACGAGCAGTACTTC

clone_size: -
d_call: -
v_call: TRBV10-3
j_call: TRBJ2-5
cdr3_aa: CAISETPGKKETQYF
cdr3_nt: TGTGCCATCAGTGAGACCCCGGGGAAGAAGGAGACCCAGTACTTC

clone_size: few
d_call: -
v_call: TRBV6-1
j_call: TRBJ1-4
cdr3_aa: CASSGAGTNEKLFF
cdr3_nt: TGTGCCAGCAGTGGGGCAGGAACTAATGAAAAACTGTTTTTT

clone_size: many
d_call: -
v_call: TRBV30
j_call: TRBJ1-5
cdr3_aa: CAWRGGWNQPQHF
cdr3_nt: TGTGCCTGGAGGGGGGGGTGGAATCAGCCCCAGCATTTT